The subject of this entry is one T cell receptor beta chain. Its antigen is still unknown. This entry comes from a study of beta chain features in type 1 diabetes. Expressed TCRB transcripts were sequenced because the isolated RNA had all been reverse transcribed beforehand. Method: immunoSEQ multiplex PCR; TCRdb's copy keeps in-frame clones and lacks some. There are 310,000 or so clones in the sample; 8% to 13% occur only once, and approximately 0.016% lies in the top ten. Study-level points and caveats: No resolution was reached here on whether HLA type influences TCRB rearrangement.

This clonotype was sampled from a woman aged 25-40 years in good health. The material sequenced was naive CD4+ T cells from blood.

As DNA, the CDR3 is TGTGCCAGCAGCGTTGGAGCTTCCGGAAACACCATATATTTT. It translates to CASSVGASGNTIYF. The gene calls are TRBV9 and TRBJ1-3; no reliable D call. The germline V gene has CDR1 SGDLS and CDR2 YYNGEE. This CDR3 has 14 residues. The ends were cut back, 2 bases at V and 4 bases at J, with 10 bases in the middle. Combining the CDR3 with reference TRBV9 and TRBJ1-3 gives the whole variable domain DSGVTQTPKHLITATGQRVTLRCSPRSGDLSVYWYQQSLDQGLQFLIQYYNGEERAKGNILERFSAQQFPDLHSELNLSSLELGDSALYFCASSVGASGNTIYFGEGSWLTVV.